The clone carrying this T cell receptor beta chain was counted many times. Per germline, CDR1 LNHNV and CDR2 YYDKDF (reference sequence). Trimming removed 0 bases at V and 4 bases at J, with 6 bases between. This CDR3 is 13 amino acids long. TCRdb ran MiXCR on the RT-PCR reads and lists one entry per CDR3 protein. Here the sample spans about 680,000 distinct CDR3 sequences, 12% to 15% being singletons. The chain employs TRBV15 and TRBJ2-5; no clear D. The sequence derives from a female donor in good health, serving as a healthy control. The specimen was memory CD4+ T cells from blood. DNA for the CDR3: TGTGCCACCAGCAGAGACCCGGGAGAGACCCAGTACTTC. Translation: CATSRDPGETQYF.